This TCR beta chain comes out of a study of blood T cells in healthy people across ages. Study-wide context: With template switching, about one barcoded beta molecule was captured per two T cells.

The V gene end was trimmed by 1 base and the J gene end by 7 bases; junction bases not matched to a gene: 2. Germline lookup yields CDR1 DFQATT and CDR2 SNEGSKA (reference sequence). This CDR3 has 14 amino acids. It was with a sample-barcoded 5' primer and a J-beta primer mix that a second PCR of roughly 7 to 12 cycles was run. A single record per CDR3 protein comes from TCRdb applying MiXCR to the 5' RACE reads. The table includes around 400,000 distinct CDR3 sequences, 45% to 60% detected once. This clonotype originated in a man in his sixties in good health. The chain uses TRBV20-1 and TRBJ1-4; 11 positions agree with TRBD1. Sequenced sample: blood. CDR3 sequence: CSARGTGGSEKLFF. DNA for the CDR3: TGCAGTGCTAGAGGGACAGGGGGCTCTGAAAAACTGTTTTTT.